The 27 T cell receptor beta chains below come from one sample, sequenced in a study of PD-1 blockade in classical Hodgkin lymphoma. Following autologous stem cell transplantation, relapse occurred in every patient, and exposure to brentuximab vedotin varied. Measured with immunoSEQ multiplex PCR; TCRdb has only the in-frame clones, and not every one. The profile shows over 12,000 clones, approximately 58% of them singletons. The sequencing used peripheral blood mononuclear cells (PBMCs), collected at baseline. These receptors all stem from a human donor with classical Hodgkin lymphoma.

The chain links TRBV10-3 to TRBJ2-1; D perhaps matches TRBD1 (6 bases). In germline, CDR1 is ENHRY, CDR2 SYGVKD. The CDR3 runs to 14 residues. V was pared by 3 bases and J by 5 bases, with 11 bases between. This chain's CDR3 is CAISDGTNNNEQFF. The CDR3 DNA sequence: TGTGCCATCAGTGACGGGACAAATAACAATGAGCAGTTCTTC.

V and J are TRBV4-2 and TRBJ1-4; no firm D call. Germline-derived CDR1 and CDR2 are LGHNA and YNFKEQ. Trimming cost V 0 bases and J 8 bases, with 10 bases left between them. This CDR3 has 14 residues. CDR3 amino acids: CASSQDRADEKLFF. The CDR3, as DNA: TGTGCCAGCAGCCAAGATAGGGCAGACGAAAAACTGTTTTTT.

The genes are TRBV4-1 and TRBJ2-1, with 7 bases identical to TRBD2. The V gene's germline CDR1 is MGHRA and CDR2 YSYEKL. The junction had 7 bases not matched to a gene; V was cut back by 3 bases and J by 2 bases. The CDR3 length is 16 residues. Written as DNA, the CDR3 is TGCGCCAGCAGCCAGGCGGGCGGGAGCACCTACAATGAGCAGTTCTTC. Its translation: CASSQAGGSTYNEQFF.

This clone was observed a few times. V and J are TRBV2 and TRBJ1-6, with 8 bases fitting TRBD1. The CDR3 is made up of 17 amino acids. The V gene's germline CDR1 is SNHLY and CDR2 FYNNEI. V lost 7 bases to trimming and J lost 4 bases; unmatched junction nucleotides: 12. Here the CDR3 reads CASKLRTGRDYNSPLHF. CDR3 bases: TGTGCCAGCAAGTTGAGGACAGGGAGGGATTATAATTCACCCCTCCACTTT.

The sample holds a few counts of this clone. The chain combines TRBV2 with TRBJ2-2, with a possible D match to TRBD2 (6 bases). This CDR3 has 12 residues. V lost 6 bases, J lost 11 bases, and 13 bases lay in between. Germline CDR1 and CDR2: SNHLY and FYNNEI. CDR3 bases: TGTGCCAGCAGAGGGACTGGGAGCGAGCTGTTTTTT. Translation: CASRGTGSELFF.

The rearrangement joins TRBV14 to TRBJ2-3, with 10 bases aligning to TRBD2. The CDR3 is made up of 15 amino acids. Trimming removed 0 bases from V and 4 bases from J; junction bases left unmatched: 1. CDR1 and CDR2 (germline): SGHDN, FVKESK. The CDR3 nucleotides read TGTGCCAGCAGCCAAGAACTAGCGGGACCAGATACGCAGTATTTT. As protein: CASSQELAGPDTQYF.

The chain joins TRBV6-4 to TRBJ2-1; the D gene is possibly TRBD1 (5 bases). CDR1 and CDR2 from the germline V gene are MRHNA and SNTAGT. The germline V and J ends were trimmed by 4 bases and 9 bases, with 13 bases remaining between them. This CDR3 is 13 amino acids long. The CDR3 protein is CASSVRERGEQFF. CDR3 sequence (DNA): TGTGCCAGCAGTGTGAGAGAAAGGGGTGAGCAGTTCTTC.

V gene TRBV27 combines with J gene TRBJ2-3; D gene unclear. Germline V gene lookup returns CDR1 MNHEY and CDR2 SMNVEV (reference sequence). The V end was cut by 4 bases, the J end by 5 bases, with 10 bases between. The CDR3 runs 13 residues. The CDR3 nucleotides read TGTGCCAGCAGTTCCCAAGTGATAGATACGCAGTATTTT. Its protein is CASSSQVIDTQYF.

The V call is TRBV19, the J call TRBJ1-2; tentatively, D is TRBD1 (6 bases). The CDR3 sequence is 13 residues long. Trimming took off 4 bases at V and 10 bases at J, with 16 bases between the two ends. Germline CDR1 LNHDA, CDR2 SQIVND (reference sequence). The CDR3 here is CASSTHQQGTYTF. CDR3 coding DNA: TGTGCCAGTAGTACCCACCAACAGGGCACCTACACCTTC. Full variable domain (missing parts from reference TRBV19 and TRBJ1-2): DGGITQSPKYLFRKEGQNVTLSCEQNLNHDAMYWYRQDPGQGLRLIYYSQIVNDFQKGDIAEGYSVSREKKESFPLTVTSAQKNPTAFYLCASSTHQQGTYTFGSGTRLTVV.

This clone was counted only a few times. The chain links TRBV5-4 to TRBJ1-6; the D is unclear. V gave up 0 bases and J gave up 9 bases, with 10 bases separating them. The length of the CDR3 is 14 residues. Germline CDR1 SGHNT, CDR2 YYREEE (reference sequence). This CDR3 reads CASSLEGPGSPLHF. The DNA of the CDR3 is TGTGCCAGCAGCTTGGAGGGTCCAGGTTCACCCCTCCACTTT.

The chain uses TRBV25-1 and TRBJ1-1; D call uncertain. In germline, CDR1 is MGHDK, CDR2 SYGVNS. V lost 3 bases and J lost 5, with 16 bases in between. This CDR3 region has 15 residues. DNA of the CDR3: TGTGCCAGCAGTGATCTTGGGCCGGGAGGGACTGAAGCTTTCTTT. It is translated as CASSDLGPGGTEAFF.

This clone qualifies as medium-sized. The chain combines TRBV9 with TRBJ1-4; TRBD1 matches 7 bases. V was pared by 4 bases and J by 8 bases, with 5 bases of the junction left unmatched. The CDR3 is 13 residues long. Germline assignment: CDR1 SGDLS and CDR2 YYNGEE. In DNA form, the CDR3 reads TGTGCCAGCAGCCGCGGGACAGAAGAAAAACTGTTTTTT. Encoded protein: CASSRGTEEKLFF.

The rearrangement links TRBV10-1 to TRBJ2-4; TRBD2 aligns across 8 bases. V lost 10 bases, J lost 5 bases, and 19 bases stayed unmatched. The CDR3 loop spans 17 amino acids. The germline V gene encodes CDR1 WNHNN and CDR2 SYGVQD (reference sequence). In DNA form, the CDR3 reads TGCGCCACCACATTGGGAATTAGCGGGATAAGGGAAAACATTCAGTACTTC. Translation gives CATTLGISGIRENIQYF.

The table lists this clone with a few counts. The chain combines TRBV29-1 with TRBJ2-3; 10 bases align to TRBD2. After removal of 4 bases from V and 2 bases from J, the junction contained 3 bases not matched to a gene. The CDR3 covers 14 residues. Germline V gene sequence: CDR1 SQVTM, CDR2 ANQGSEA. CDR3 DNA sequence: TGCAGCGTTGCAGGACTAGCGGCCACAGATACGCAGTATTTT. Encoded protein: CSVAGLAATDTQYF.

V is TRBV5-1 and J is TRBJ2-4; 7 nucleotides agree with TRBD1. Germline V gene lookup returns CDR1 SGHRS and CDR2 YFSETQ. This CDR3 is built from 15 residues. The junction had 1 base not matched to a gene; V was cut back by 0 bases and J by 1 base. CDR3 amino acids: CASSLGGGAKNIQYF. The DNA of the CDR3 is TGCGCCAGCAGCTTGGGAGGGGGCGCCAAAAACATTCAGTACTTC.

CDR3 sequence (DNA): TGCAGCGTTGAACGGGGGACAGATACGCAGTATTTT. Its translation is CSVERGTDTQYF. The V and J genes are TRBV29-1 and TRBJ2-3; possible D gene TRBD2, 6 bases. The CDR3 has 12 residues. The V gene's germline CDR1 is SQVTM and CDR2 ANQGSEA. V was shortened by 2 bases and J by 3 bases, with 6 bases between the two germline ends.

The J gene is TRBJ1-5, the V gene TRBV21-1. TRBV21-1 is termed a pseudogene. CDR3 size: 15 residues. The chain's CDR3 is CASSTGQGGRQPQHF. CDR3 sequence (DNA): TGTGCCAGCAGCACCGGACAGGGCGGGAGGCAGCCCCAGCATTTT.

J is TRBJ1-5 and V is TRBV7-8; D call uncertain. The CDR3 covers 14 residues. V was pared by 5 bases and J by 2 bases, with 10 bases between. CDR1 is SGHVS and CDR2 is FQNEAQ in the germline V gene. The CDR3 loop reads CASSPGGGNQPQHF. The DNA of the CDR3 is TGTGCCAGCAGCCCGGGCGGGGGCAATCAGCCCCAGCATTTT.

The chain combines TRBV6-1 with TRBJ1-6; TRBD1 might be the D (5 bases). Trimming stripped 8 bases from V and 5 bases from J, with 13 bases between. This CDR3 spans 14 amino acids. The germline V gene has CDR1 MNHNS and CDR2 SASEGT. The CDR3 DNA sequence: TGTGCCAGCCAAGGGGCCAGCCATAATTCACCCCTCCACTTT. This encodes CASQGASHNSPLHF.

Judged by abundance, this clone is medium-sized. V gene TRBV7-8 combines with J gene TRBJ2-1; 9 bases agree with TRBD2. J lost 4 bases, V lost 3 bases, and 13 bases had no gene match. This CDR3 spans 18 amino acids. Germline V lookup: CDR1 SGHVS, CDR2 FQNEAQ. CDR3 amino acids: CASSFGGSGRPLYNEQFF. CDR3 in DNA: TGTGCCAGCAGCTTCGGGGGGAGCGGGAGGCCCTTGTACAATGAGCAGTTCTTC.

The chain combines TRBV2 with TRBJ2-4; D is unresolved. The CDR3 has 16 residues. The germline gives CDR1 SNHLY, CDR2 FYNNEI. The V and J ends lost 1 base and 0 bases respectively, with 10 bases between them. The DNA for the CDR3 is TGTGCCAGCAGTGAAGGGCAGCAACTAGCCAAAAACATTCAGTACTTC. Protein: CASSEGQQLAKNIQYF.

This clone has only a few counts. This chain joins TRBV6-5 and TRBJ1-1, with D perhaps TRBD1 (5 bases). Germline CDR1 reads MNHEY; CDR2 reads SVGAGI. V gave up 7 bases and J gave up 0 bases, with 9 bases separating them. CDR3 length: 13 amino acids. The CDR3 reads CASIGHLNTEAFF. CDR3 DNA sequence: TGTGCCAGCATCGGACACCTGAACACTGAAGCTTTCTTT.

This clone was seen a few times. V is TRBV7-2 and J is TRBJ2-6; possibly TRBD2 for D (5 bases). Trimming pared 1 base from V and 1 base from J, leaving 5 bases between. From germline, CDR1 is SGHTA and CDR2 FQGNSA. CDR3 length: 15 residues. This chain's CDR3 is CASSLGTSGANVLTF. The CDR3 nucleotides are TGTGCCAGCAGCTTAGGGACTTCTGGGGCCAACGTCCTGACTTTC.

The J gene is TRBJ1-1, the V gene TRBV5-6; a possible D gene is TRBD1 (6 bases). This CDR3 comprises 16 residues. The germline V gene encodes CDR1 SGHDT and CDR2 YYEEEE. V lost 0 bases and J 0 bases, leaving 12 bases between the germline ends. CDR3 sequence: CASSLGQVPLNTEAFF. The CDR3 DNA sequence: TGTGCCAGCAGCTTGGGACAGGTACCTCTGAACACTGAAGCTTTCTTT.

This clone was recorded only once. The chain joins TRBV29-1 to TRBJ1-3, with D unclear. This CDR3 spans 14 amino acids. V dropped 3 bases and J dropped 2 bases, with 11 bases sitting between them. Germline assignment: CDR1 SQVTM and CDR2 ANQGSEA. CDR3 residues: CSVEFAGTGNTIYF. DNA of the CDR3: TGCAGCGTTGAGTTTGCAGGCACTGGAAACACCATATATTTT.

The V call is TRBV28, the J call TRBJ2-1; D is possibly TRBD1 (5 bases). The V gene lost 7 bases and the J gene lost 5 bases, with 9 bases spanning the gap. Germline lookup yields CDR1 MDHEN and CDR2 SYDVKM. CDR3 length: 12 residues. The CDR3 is CASNDRNNEQFF. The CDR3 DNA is TGTGCCAGCAATGACAGAAACAATGAGCAGTTCTTC.

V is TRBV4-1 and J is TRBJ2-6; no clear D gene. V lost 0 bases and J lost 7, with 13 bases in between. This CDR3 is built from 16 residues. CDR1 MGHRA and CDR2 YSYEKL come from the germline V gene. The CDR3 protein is CASSQDRVVGANVLTF. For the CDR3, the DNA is TGCGCCAGCAGCCAAGATCGGGTGGTAGGAGCCAACGTCCTGACTTTC.